The rows below give T cell receptor beta chains drawn from one sample of a study of blood T cell repertoires in COVID-19. The assay was immunoSEQ multiplex PCR, and TCRdb's table has in-frame clones only and misses some. Altogether roughly 230,000 clones are present, nearly 90% being singletons, with the ten largest covering approximately 2.3%. Sequenced sample: peripheral blood. The receptor set was obtained from a woman aged 55-75 years with COVID-19, enrolled during active disease. Each CDR3 is given with its conserved first and last residue. D genes are given only for firm matches. Clone size, where shown, is once, few, many, or a class for clones that have expanded.

>.|.|TRBV4-1|TRBJ2-7
TGCGCCAGCAGTGGTGGGCATTCCTACGAGCAGTACTTC
CASSGGHSYEQYF
>.|TRBD1|TRBV7-9|TRBJ1-3
TGTGCCAGCAGAGCCGGGACAGCTAACACCATATATTTT
CASRAGTANTIYF
>once|.|TRBV3-1/TRBV3-2|TRBJ1-6
TGTGCCAGCAGCCAATATTTAGATGTCAGGGCTTCACCCCTCCACTTT
CASSQYLDVRASPLHF
>few|TRBD1|TRBV29-1|TRBJ1-2
TGCAGCACCTCGACAGGGGGGCTAAACTATGGCTACACCTTC
CSTSTGGLNYGYTF
>.|TRBD1|TRBV6-2/TRBV6-3|TRBJ1-3
TGTGCCAGCAGTTACCCGACAGGGCGCTCTACTGGAAACACCATATATTTT
CASSYPTGRSTGNTIYF
>once|TRBD1|TRBV7-2|TRBJ1-1
TGTGCCAGCAGCTTTAGACAGGGATTGAACACTGAAGCTTTCTTT
CASSFRQGLNTEAFF
>.|TRBD2|TRBV27|TRBJ2-3
TGTGCCAGCAGTTTACTTGCCCGCGGGGGGGCTCCAGATACGCAGTATTTT
CASSLLARGGAPDTQYF
>once|TRBD1|TRBV5-6|TRBJ2-1
TGTGCCAGCAGCGGCACGACAGGGGCGACTGAGCAGTTCTTC
CASSGTTGATEQFF
>.|.|TRBV5-6|TRBJ1-2
TGTGCCAGCAGCTTGCTAGGTAATAACTATGGCTACACCTTC
CASSLLGNNYGYTF
>.|TRBD1|TRBV7-9|TRBJ1-1
TGTGCCAGCACCACGACAGGGGCTGAAGCTTTCTTT
CASTTTGAEAFF
>once|TRBD1|TRBV3-1/TRBV3-2|TRBJ1-2
TGTGCCAGCAGCGGGACAGGGGGCTGGAACTATGGCTACACCTTC
CASSGTGGWNYGYTF
>.|TRBD1|TRBV3-1/TRBV3-2|TRBJ1-2
TGTGCCAGCAGCCAAGGAACAGGGGACGGCTACACCTTC
CASSQGTGDGYTF
>.|.|TRBV7-2|TRBJ1-2
TGTGCCAGCAGCCCCCAGACAGCAATGGGGAATGGCTACACCTTC
CASSPQTAMGNGYTF
>.|.|TRBV9|TRBJ2-3
TGTGCCAGCAGCGACAGGAGGGTGGATACGCAGTATTTT
CASSDRRVDTQYF
>.|.|TRBV10-3|TRBJ1-1
TGTGCCATCAGTGAGTCCGCCACAGGTAACCGTGAAGCTTTCTTT
CAISESATGNREAFF
>.|.|TRBV27|TRBJ1-3
TGTGCCAGCAGAGGGGGCTCTGGAAACACCATATATTTT
CASRGGSGNTIYF
>.|TRBD1|TRBV9|TRBJ2-2
TGTGCCAGCAGCGTAGCGAGGGACAGTCGGACCGGGGAGCTGTTTTTT
CASSVARDSRTGELFF
>medium-sized|.|TRBV25-1|TRBJ2-7
TGTGCCAGCAGTGAATCCCCCGGGTGGGAGGGGGCCTACGAGCAGTACTTC
CASSESPGWEGAYEQYF
>.|TRBD1|TRBV18|TRBJ1-5
TGTGCCAGCTCACCGGGACAGGCGGACAATCAGCCCCAGCATTTT
CASSPGQADNQPQHF
>.|TRBD1|TRBV5-1|TRBJ1-2
TGCGCCAGCAGCTTGGAGACAGGGAGTACTGGCTACACCTTC
CASSLETGSTGYTF
>.|.|TRBV6-5|TRBJ1-1
TGTGCCAGCAGTTTAGTGGTGAACACTGAAGCTTTCTTT
CASSLVVNTEAFF
>.|.|TRBV7-9|TRBJ2-1
TGTGCCAGCACACTAACCGGTGGGGCAAATGAGCAGTTCTTC
CASTLTGGANEQFF
>.|.|TRBV4-1|TRBJ1-1
TGCGCCAGCAGCCAAGACCCTCGAGGGTTTGCTTTCTTT
CASSQDPRGFAFF
>.|TRBD1|TRBV12-5|TRBJ1-2
TGTGCTAGTACCAACCGGGACAGGGGGCCCGGGGGCTACACCTTC
CASTNRDRGPGGYTF
>.|TRBD1|TRBV19|TRBJ1-2
TGTGCCAGTAGTTCTGTTGGGCAACCAGGGGGTGGCTACACCTTC
CASSSVGQPGGGYTF
>.|.|TRBV10-3|TRBJ1-5
TGTGCCATCAGTGCCGTCCCGGGAGGTCAGCCCCAGCATTTT
CAISAVPGGQPQHF
>.|TRBD1|TRBV16|TRBJ1-2
TGTGCCAGTTGGACGACAGGGGGAGGCTATGGCTACACCTTC
CASWTTGGGYGYTF
>.|.|TRBV5-1|TRBJ1-3
TGCGCCAGCAGCCTCACCCCGGCTTCAGGTCGCTCTGGAAACACCATATATTTT
CASSLTPASGRSGNTIYF
>.|.|TRBV2|TRBJ1-4
TGTGCCAGCCGCCAGGCAAGTGAAAAACTGTTTTTT
CASRQASEKLFF
>.|.|TRBV18|TRBJ1-2
TGTGCCAGCTCACCACCGGGCAGCTACTATGGCTACACCTTC
CASSPPGSYYGYTF
>.|.|TRBV6-6|TRBJ1-5
TGTGCCAGCAGTTACCCACAGGGCCCAGCCAATCAGCCCCAGCATTTT
CASSYPQGPANQPQHF
>.|TRBD1|TRBV4-2|TRBJ1-5
TGTGCCAGCAGCCAAGGAGCGACAGGGAACAATCAGCCCCAGCATTTT
CASSQGATGNNQPQHF
>.|TRBD1|TRBV27|TRBJ2-2
TGTGCCAGCAGACACCGGGACAGGGTGTCCACCGGGGAGCTGTTTTTT
CASRHRDRVSTGELFF
>.|.|TRBV3-1/TRBV3-2|TRBJ1-6
TGTGCCAGCAGCCAAGACGGGCAGGGGAATTCACCCCTCCACTTT
CASSQDGQGNSPLHF
>.|TRBD1|TRBV6-6|TRBJ1-5
TGTGCCAGCAGTTACTCTCGACAGGGGGCCCAGCCCCAGCATTTT
CASSYSRQGAQPQHF
>.|.|TRBV12-3/TRBV12-4|TRBJ1-1
TGTGCCAGCAGCCGGGACTCCCGCATTGAAGCTTTCTTT
CASSRDSRIEAFF
>.|TRBD2|TRBV11-2|TRBJ2-3
TGTGCCAGCACCCAGGCTAGCGGGGCCGCAGATACGCAGTATTTT
CASTQASGAADTQYF
>once|.|TRBV27|TRBJ2-7
TGTGCCAGCAGTTTACCGGGGATTCCCTACGAGCAGTACTTC
CASSLPGIPYEQYF
>.|.|TRBV10-2|TRBJ1-6
TGCGCCAGCAGTGGTTATTCGTATAATTCACCCCTCCACTTT
CASSGYSYNSPLHF
>few|.|TRBV9|TRBJ2-7
TGTGCCAGCAGCGGACACACCCACGAGCAGTACTTC
CASSGHTHEQYF
>.|TRBD1|TRBV9|TRBJ1-1
TGTGCCAGCAGCGTGACAGGGGTTTTCACTGAAGCTTTCTTT
CASSVTGVFTEAFF
>once|.|TRBV19|TRBJ2-4
TGTGCCAGTAGGCAACGCCAAGACAGGCCAAACATTCAGTACTTC
CASRQRQDRPNIQYF
>.|.|TRBV18|TRBJ1-1
TGTGCCAGCTCACCTGAACGACAGCCGAACACTGAAGCTTTCTTT
CASSPERQPNTEAFF
>.|.|TRBV7-8|TRBJ1-5
TGTGCCAGCAGCTTAACTCTCCCCGCTAACAATCAGCCCCAGCATTTT
CASSLTLPANNQPQHF
>few|.|TRBV19|TRBJ1-1
TGTGCCAGTAGTATAGTCCTGGGAGGCACTGAAGCTTTCTTT
CASSIVLGGTEAFF